Presented here are 27 T cell receptor beta chains from one specimen sequenced in a study of T-cell reconstitution after alpha-beta-depleted transplantation in children. During its preparation, the TCRbeta library received unique molecular identifiers. From the PCR reads, TCRdb called clonotypes with MiXCR, one entry per CDR3 protein. Of hundreds of thousands of distinct CDR3 sequences listed, over 10% are singletons. The source was PBMCs, mostly from graft donor cells, collected 360 days after TCRalphabeta/CD19-depleted stem cell transplant. The receptor set was obtained from a male patient younger than 18 who had a stem cell transplant for acute myeloid leukemia, so the T cells may come from the graft donor.

The rearrangement uses TRBV7-8 and TRBJ2-1, with D possibly being TRBD2 (6 bases). The V gene lost 3 bases and the J gene lost 0 bases, with 12 bases spanning the gap. There are 16 residues in the CDR3. CDR1 and CDR2 (germline): SGHVS, FQNEAQ. In nucleotides, the CDR3 is TGTGCCAGCAGCTTCCTAGCGCTTAGCTCCTACAATGAGCAGTTCTTC. The encoded protein is CASSFLALSSYNEQFF.

This clonotype showed up just a few times. The V and J genes are TRBV4-3 and TRBJ1-4; D might be TRBD1 (6 bases). Per the germline V gene, CDR1 is LGHNA and CDR2 is YSLEER. The CDR3 extends over 15 amino acids. The V end was cut by 3 bases, the J end by 7 bases, with 15 bases between. CDR3 sequence reads: CASSQVGGAGEKLFF. In nucleotides, the CDR3 is TGCGCCAGCAGCCAGGTTGGGGGCGCCGGTGAAAAACTGTTTTTT.

This clonotype was recorded at least ten times. The chain is built from TRBV2 and TRBJ2-7, with 12 positions matching TRBD2. This CDR3 spans 15 amino acids. CDR1 and CDR2 from the germline V gene are SNHLY and FYNNEI. Trimming cost V 11 bases and J 1 base; bases outside gene matches: 9. The DNA of the CDR3 is TGTGCCGGAACAGGACTAGCGGGATTTTCCTACGAGCAGTACTTC. Translating it yields CAGTGLAGFSYEQYF.

This clonotype was observed a handful of times. The V gene is TRBV28, the J gene TRBJ2-5; 10 nucleotides match TRBD1. CDR3 size: 17 residues. V trimming: 0 bases; J trimming: 0 bases; junction bases outside the gene matches: 4. In germline, CDR1 is MDHEN, CDR2 SYDVKM. The CDR3 region has the DNA TGTGCCAGCAGTTTATGGACAGGGGGCCCCCACCAAGAGACCCAGTACTTC. This codes for CASSLWTGGPHQETQYF.

There are many counts of this clonotype. V is TRBV7-2 and J is TRBJ2-5; 11 nucleotides line up with TRBD2. The CDR3 has 17 residues. V trimming: 5 bases; J trimming: 2 bases; junction bases outside the gene matches: 10. Germline CDR1 SGHTA, CDR2 FQGNSA. CDR3 sequence: CASSPFRTSGRQETQYF. The DNA for the CDR3 is TGTGCCAGCAGCCCCTTCAGGACTAGCGGGCGTCAAGAGACCCAGTACTTC.

This clonotype was seen only a few times. The rearrangement joins TRBV29-1 to TRBJ2-2; D gene unclear. Trimming removed 4 bases from V and 3 bases from J, with 18 bases in between. This CDR3 has 16 amino acids. In germline, CDR1 is SQVTM, CDR2 ANQGSEA. CDR3 region: CSVGGPRVVDTGELFF. As DNA, the CDR3 is TGCAGCGTTGGAGGTCCCCGGGTGGTGGACACCGGGGAGCTGTTTTTT.

This clonotype has ten or more counts. The genes are TRBV20-1 and TRBJ2-3; 12 bases line up with TRBD2. The V segment lost 5 bases and the J segment 2 bases; nucleotides outside the gene matches: 2. Germline V gives CDR1 DFQATT, CDR2 SNEGSKA (reference sequence). The CDR3 sequence is 14 residues long. The CDR3 sequence is CSAGTSGFTDTQYF. The CDR3 DNA is TGCAGTGCTGGGACTAGCGGGTTCACAGATACGCAGTATTTT.

This clonotype was seen only a few times. This chain joins TRBV6-2 or TRBV6-3 and TRBJ2-1; D gene uncertain. Germline-derived CDR1 and CDR2 are MNHEY and SVGEGT. The ends were cut back, 4 bases at V and 2 bases at J, with 6 bases in the middle. The CDR3 extends over 13 amino acids. CDR3 protein: CASSWAPYNEQFF. DNA of the CDR3: TGTGCCAGCAGTTGGGCCCCCTACAATGAGCAGTTCTTC.

There are a few counts of this clonotype. J is TRBJ2-7 and V is TRBV28; D unresolved. V was cut by 6 bases and J by 0 bases, with 9 bases left in between. CDR1 and CDR2 (germline): MDHEN, SYDVKM. The CDR3 runs 13 residues. DNA of the CDR3: TGTGCCAGCAGCCAACTGAACTCCTACGAGCAGTACTTC. The encoded protein is CASSQLNSYEQYF.

This clonotype occurred many times. The V call is TRBV12-3 or TRBV12-4, the J call TRBJ2-5; 8 nucleotides align to TRBD2. The CDR3 has 14 amino acids. The V segment lost 2 bases and the J segment 1 base; nucleotides outside the gene matches: 0. The CDR3 is CASSLTSGQETQYF. The CDR3 DNA sequence: TGTGCCAGCAGTTTAACTAGCGGCCAAGAGACCCAGTACTTC.

The chain couples TRBV3-1 to TRBJ2-7, with 13 bases identical to TRBD2. V was clipped by 4 bases and J by 2 bases; unmatched bases: 2. From germline, CDR1 is LGHDT and CDR2 YNNKEL (reference sequence). This CDR3 contains 15 residues. DNA for the CDR3: TGTGCCAGCAGCCCGACTAGCGGGAGGACCTACGAGCAGTACTTC. Residues: CASSPTSGRTYEQYF.

This rearrangement joins TRBV9 to TRBJ1-5; possibly TRBD1 for D (5 bases). The CDR3 is 15 residues long. The germline V gene encodes CDR1 SGDLS and CDR2 YYNGEE. Trimming stripped 4 bases from V and 5 bases from J, with 16 bases between. The CDR3 sequence is CASSPAGNIDQPQHF. CDR3 coding DNA: TGTGCCAGCAGCCCGGCAGGGAATATTGATCAGCCCCAGCATTTT.

This clonotype was recorded many times. The rearrangement links TRBV12-3 or TRBV12-4 to TRBJ2-2; TRBD2 aligns across 14 bases. The V segment lost 6 bases and the J segment 6 bases; nucleotides outside the gene matches: 9. The CDR3 is made up of 17 amino acids. The CDR3 DNA reads as TGTGCCAGCAGGCTCCCCGGGACTAGCGGGAGCTCCGGGGAGCTGTTTTTT. Translation: CASRLPGTSGSSGELFF.

There are many counts of this clonotype. The chain couples TRBV7-2 to TRBJ2-1; 7 bases are shared with TRBD2. Per germline, CDR1 SGHTA and CDR2 FQGNSA. The CDR3 spans 17 residues. V was pared by 2 bases and J by 6 bases, with 13 bases of the junction left unmatched. CDR3 DNA sequence: TGTGCCAGCAGCTTAAGCTCTGGCGCGGGAGCGACCAATGAGCAGTTCTTC. Translated, it gives CASSLSSGAGATNEQFF.

This chain connects TRBV12-3 or TRBV12-4 to TRBJ2-3; D may be TRBD1 or TRBD2 (5 bases each). This CDR3 region has 16 residues. The V gene lost 2 bases and the J gene lost 3 bases, with 15 bases spanning the gap. In nucleotides, the CDR3 is TGTGCCAGCAGTTTATCATCTTGGGACCTGACAGATACGCAGTATTTT. Translated, it gives CASSLSSWDLTDTQYF.

J is TRBJ2-1 and V is TRBV10-3; 7 nucleotides align to TRBD1. V lost 5 bases to trimming and J lost 3 bases; unmatched junction nucleotides: 4. CDR3 length equals 14 residues. Germline CDR1 reads ENHRY; CDR2 reads SYGVKD. The chain's CDR3 is CAISRDRDYNEQFF. As DNA, the CDR3 is TGTGCCATCAGTCGCGACAGGGACTACAATGAGCAGTTCTTC.

This chain connects TRBV3-1 to TRBJ2-5, with D possibly TRBD1 on 6 matching bases. The CDR3 covers 14 residues. Trimming pared 4 bases from V and 5 bases from J, leaving 14 bases between. The germline V gene encodes CDR1 LGHDT and CDR2 YNNKEL (reference sequence). CDR3 loop: CASSPTGFGETQYF. The CDR3 nucleotides read TGTGCCAGCAGCCCCACAGGGTTTGGGGAGACCCAGTACTTC.

This clonotype was recorded a few times. The chain uses TRBV19 and TRBJ2-1, with D tentatively TRBD2 (5 bases). CDR3 length: 13 residues. V lost 1 base to trimming and J lost 6 bases, with 7 bases between them. Germline values: CDR1 LNHDA, CDR2 SQIVND (reference sequence). This chain's CDR3 is CASSIGTVNEQFF. In DNA form, the CDR3 reads TGTGCCAGTAGTATAGGGACTGTCAATGAGCAGTTCTTC. The full variable domain, with the rest looked up from reference TRBV19 and TRBJ2-1, is DGGITQSPKYLFRKEGQNVTLSCEQNLNHDAMYWYRQDPGQGLRLIYYSQIVNDFQKGDIAEGYSVSREKKESFPLTVTSAQKNPTAFYLCASSIGTVNEQFFGPGTRLTVL.

The CDR3 loop is CASSVGGGGALETQYF. The CDR3 DNA sequence: TGTGCCAGCAGCGTTGGTGGAGGGGGCGCGTTGGAGACCCAGTACTTC. The chain is built from TRBV9 and TRBJ2-5; weak D call: TRBD1 (7 bases). Trimming removed 2 bases at V and 5 bases at J, with 19 bases between. The CDR3 length is 16 residues. The germline CDR1 and CDR2 sequences are SGDLS and YYNGEE.

This chain joins TRBV6-5 and TRBJ2-3; TRBD2 agrees at 7 bases. This CDR3 contains 17 residues. Germline CDR1 is MNHEY and CDR2 is SVGAGI. Germline trimming cut 0 bases from V and 5 bases from J; bases unmatched to any gene: 11. CDR3 nucleotide sequence: TGTGCCAGCAGTTACTCGCCTAGCGGTTTCCAGGGAGATACGCAGTATTTT. The encoded protein is CASSYSPSGFQGDTQYF.

This clonotype was detected only a few times. This sequence joins TRBV28 and TRBJ2-7, with unresolved D. This CDR3 comprises 14 residues. The V end was cut by 8 bases, the J end by 1 base, with 15 bases between. Germline CDR1 and CDR2: MDHEN and SYDVKM. The CDR3 coding sequence is TGTGCCAGCGGTTCGTGGGCGGAATCCTACGAGCAGTACTTC. As protein: CASGSWAESYEQYF.

This clonotype has a count of ten or more. This chain joins TRBV6-4 and TRBJ2-3; D call uncertain. Germline V lookup: CDR1 MRHNA, CDR2 SNTAGT. The CDR3 length is 18 residues. The ends were cut back, 2 bases at V and 0 bases at J, with 18 bases in the middle. CDR3 loop: CASSDPRGRFGSTDTQYF. CDR3 nucleotide sequence: TGTGCCAGCAGTGACCCCCGCGGCAGGTTCGGGAGCACAGATACGCAGTATTTT.

This clonotype was seen at least ten times. V is TRBV9 and J is TRBJ2-1, with 8 bases that match TRBD2. CDR3 size: 16 residues. V shed 0 bases, J shed 5 bases, and the junction held 7 bases outside the gene matches. Germline V gene sequence: CDR1 SGDLS, CDR2 YYNGEE. The CDR3 DNA is TGTGCCAGCAGCGTAGATTTGGCGGGAGGTCACAATGAGCAGTTCTTC. Translating gives CASSVDLAGGHNEQFF.

This clonotype was observed a few times. Germline is not matched at one junction end, which may reflect a read error. The chain carries TRBV7-7 and TRBJ2-7; 9 bases align to TRBD2. The V gene's germline CDR1 is SSHAT and CDR2 FNYEAQ (reference sequence). This CDR3 spans 14 amino acids. The CDR3 sequence is CASSPIAGVYEQYF. CDR3 DNA sequence: TGTGCTAGCAGCCCAATAGCGGGAGTGTACGAGCAGTACTTC.

This clonotype was seen only a few times. The chain links TRBV5-1 to TRBJ2-3, with TRBD2 matching over 15 bases. There are 19 residues in the CDR3. After removal of 3 bases from V and 0 bases from J, the junction contained 8 bases not matched to a gene. Germline CDR1 and CDR2: SGHRS and YFSETQ. The CDR3 sequence is CASSSGLAGGQSSTDTQYF. CDR3 coding DNA: TGCGCCAGCAGCTCGGGACTAGCGGGAGGACAATCCAGCACAGATACGCAGTATTTT. The full variable domain, rest sourced from reference TRBV5-1 and TRBJ2-3, is KAGVTQTPRYLIKTRGQQVTLSCSPISGHRSVSWYQQTPGQGLQFLFEYFSETQRNKGNFPGRFSGRQFSNSRSEMNVSTLELGDSALYLCASSSGLAGGQSSTDTQYFGPGTRLTVL.

This clonotype was seen a few times. This chain connects TRBV20-1 to TRBJ1-4; D possibly corresponds to TRBD1 (5 bases). This CDR3 has 14 amino acids. V was trimmed by 5 bases and J by 8 bases, leaving 18 bases between them. Per germline, CDR1 DFQATT and CDR2 SNEGSKA (reference sequence). CDR3 residues: CSAPYRSQLEKLFF. The CDR3 DNA sequence: TGCAGTGCTCCATACAGGTCCCAGCTGGAAAAACTGTTTTTT.

The chain combines TRBV19 with TRBJ1-2, with a weak D call TRBD1 (6 bases). Germline V gene lookup returns CDR1 LNHDA and CDR2 SQIVND (reference sequence). Trimming shortened V by 3 bases and J by 4 bases, and 9 bases separated the two germline ends. This CDR3 region has 13 residues. The CDR3 loop is CASSIDRLYGYTF. CDR3 nucleotides: TGTGCCAGTAGTATCGACAGGCTCTATGGCTACACCTTC.